This is a list of T cell receptor beta chains from one sample in a study of blood T cell repertoires in COVID-19. The protocol was immunoSEQ multiplex PCR, while the TCRdb copy is restricted to in-frame clones and leaves out a portion. The data contain around 100,000 clones, over 85% of them singletons. The source material was peripheral blood. The receptors shown here come from a man aged 65 to 79 with acute or convalescent COVID-19. Both conserved end residues are part of each CDR3. D genes are given only for firm matches. Clone size, where shown, is once, few, many, or a class for clones that have expanded.

>TRBV2|.|TRBJ2-7|.
CASSEDRVRNEQYF
TGTGCCAGCAGTGAAGACAGGGTGAGAAACGAGCAGTACTTC
>TRBV28|once|TRBJ1-5|.
CASRTDGTPIRPQHF
TGTGCCAGCAGAACAGACGGGACTCCGATAAGGCCCCAGCATTTT
>TRBV12-3/TRBV12-4|.|TRBJ1-3|.
CASLTDGNTIYF
TGTGCCAGTTTGACAGATGGAAACACCATATATTTT
>TRBV3-1/TRBV3-2|.|TRBJ1-1|.
CASRPTENTEAFF
TGTGCCAGCAGGCCCACAGAGAACACTGAAGCTTTCTTT
>TRBV28|.|TRBJ1-2|.
CASSLPTARSPKNGYTF
TGTGCCAGCAGTCTCCCGACAGCCCGCTCTCCTAAAAATGGCTACACCTTC
>TRBV18|.|TRBJ2-1|TRBD1
CASSGVTGPGSYNEQFF
TGTGCCAGCTCAGGGGTGACAGGGCCGGGCTCCTACAATGAGCAGTTCTTC
>TRBV6-2/TRBV6-3|.|TRBJ2-2|TRBD1
CASSLRGGELFF
TGTGCCAGCAGTCTCAGGGGGGGGGAGCTGTTTTTT
>TRBV11-3|.|TRBJ1-3|TRBD1
CASGTDRGRLSSGNTIYF
TGTGCCAGCGGTACAGACAGGGGGCGGTTGTCCTCTGGAAACACCATATATTTT
>TRBV28|few|TRBJ2-7|.
CASSFIGAAGLYEQYF
TGTGCCAGCAGTTTTATAGGGGCCGCGGGGCTATACGAGCAGTACTTC
>TRBV10-3|.|TRBJ2-5|TRBD1
CAIGDRTQETQYF
TGTGCCATCGGGGACAGAACCCAAGAGACCCAGTACTTC
>TRBV19|few|TRBJ1-4|TRBD1
CASMGQGAANEKLFF
TGTGCCAGTATGGGACAGGGGGCTGCTAATGAAAAACTGTTTTTT
>TRBV12-5|.|TRBJ2-7|TRBD2
CASGFGLAPYEQYF
TGTGCTAGTGGTTTCGGACTAGCGCCATACGAGCAGTACTTC
>TRBV14|few|TRBJ2-3|.
CASSLRRWTTSTDTQYF
TGTGCCAGCAGCCTCAGACGATGGACTACAAGCACAGATACGCAGTATTTT
>TRBV5-1|.|TRBJ1-4|.
CASSRTDFANEKLFF
TGCGCCAGCAGCCGAACAGATTTTGCTAATGAAAAACTGTTTTTT
>TRBV6-5|once|TRBJ1-1|TRBD1
CASSYSGQGRAFF
TGTGCCAGCAGTTACTCGGGACAGGGTCGAGCTTTCTTT
>TRBV4-1|.|TRBJ2-7|.
CASSQSSSADEQYF
TGCGCCAGCAGCCAAAGCTCTAGCGCTGACGAGCAGTACTTC
>TRBV13|.|TRBJ1-1|.
CASSTRGDTEAFF
TGTGCCAGCAGCACCAGGGGAGACACTGAAGCTTTCTTT
>TRBV5-4|.|TRBJ1-1|.
CASSLGQENTEAFF
TGTGCCAGCAGCTTGGGACAGGAGAACACTGAAGCTTTCTTT
>TRBV3-1/TRBV3-2|.|TRBJ2-3|TRBD2
CASSRRTSGRGDTQYF
TGTGCCAGCAGCCGTAGGACTAGCGGGAGGGGGGATACGCAGTATTTT